These T cell receptor beta chains were read from a single sample in a study of T cell responses to AZD1222 COVID-19 vaccine. The table came from immunoSEQ multiplex PCR; TCRdb's copy has only in-frame clones and leaves some out. This sample has approximately 140,000 clones, with 91% found just once. Source: peripheral blood, taken 28 days after the second dose of the MenACWY control vaccine. The source of these receptors is an adult who received the MenACWY meningococcal vaccine as a control. The CDR3 runs from the conserved cysteine through the conserved F or W. D genes are given only for firm matches. For some rows the clone size is stated as once, few or many, or as a class when expanded; others skip it.

13	TRBV10-1	NA	NA	TRBJ2-3	TGCGCCAGCAGTGCGTCAGGCCTAGATACGCAGTATTTT	CASSASGLDTQYF
13	TRBV7-2	NA	TRBD1	TRBJ2-7	TGTGCCAGCAGCCGGGACAGGGTGGGGGAGCAGTACTTC	CASSRDRVGEQYF
14	TRBV18	NA	TRBD1	TRBJ2-1	TGTGCCAGCTCACCGGGACAGGGCTACAATGAGCAGTTCTTC	CASSPGQGYNEQFF
14	TRBV2	many	TRBD2	TRBJ2-7	TGTGCCAGCAGTTCGTCTAGCGGAACTTACGAGCAGTACTTC	CASSSSSGTYEQYF
13	TRBV30	NA	NA	TRBJ1-1	TGTGCCTGGCACAGGGACCCGAACACTGAAGCTTTCTTT	CAWHRDPNTEAFF
15	TRBV15	NA	NA	TRBJ1-1	TGTGCCACCAGCAGAGATGTGGGAATGAACACTGAAGCTTTCTTT	CATSRDVGMNTEAFF
13	TRBV2	NA	NA	TRBJ2-5	TGTGCCAGCAGTCAGGGCGGCGGCGAGACCCAGTACTTC	CASSQGGGETQYF
14	TRBV6-4	NA	NA	TRBJ1-2	TGTGCCAGCAGTGATGGATCCTATGACTATGGCTACACCTTC	CASSDGSYDYGYTF
15	TRBV6-2/TRBV6-3	NA	TRBD2	TRBJ2-1	TGTGCCAGCAGTTACTCCGGGGGGGGCCTTCATGAGCAGTTCTTC	CASSYSGGGLHEQFF
15	TRBV9	NA	TRBD2	TRBJ2-3	TGTGCCAGCAGCCCGGGACTAGCGGTCGCAGATACGCAGTATTTT	CASSPGLAVADTQYF
16	TRBV30	NA	NA	TRBJ1-5	TGTGCCTGGAGTGCAAGGACCGCCCGAGACAATCAGCCCCAGCATTTT	CAWSARTARDNQPQHF
13	TRBV7-2	NA	NA	TRBJ1-4	TGTGCCAGCAGCTCCTTTGTTAATGAAAAACTGTTTTTT	CASSSFVNEKLFF
14	TRBV19	NA	TRBD1	TRBJ1-1	TGTGCCAGTAGTTTGGGGGGACAGGCCACTGAAGCTTTCTTT	CASSLGGQATEAFF
13	TRBV7-9	NA	NA	TRBJ2-3	TGTGCCAGCGACTATAGTTGGACAGATACGCAGTATTTT	CASDYSWTDTQYF